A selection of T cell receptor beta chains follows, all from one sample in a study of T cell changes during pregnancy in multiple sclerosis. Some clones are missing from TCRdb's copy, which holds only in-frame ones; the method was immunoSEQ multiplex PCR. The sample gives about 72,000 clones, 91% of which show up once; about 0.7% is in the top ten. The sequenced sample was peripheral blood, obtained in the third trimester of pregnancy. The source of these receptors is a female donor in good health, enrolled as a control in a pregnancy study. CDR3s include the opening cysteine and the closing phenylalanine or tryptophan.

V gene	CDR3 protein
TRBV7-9	CASSFAGAMGNQPQHF
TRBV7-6	CASSLGSRFGNEQFF
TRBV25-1	CASSEIGSSYEQYF
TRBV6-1	CASSVTDGRGGYTF
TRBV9	CASSGGTGPYEQYF
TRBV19	CASSLGGGSYEQYF
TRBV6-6	CASSPPRGMGYEQYF
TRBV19	CASSMEHRVNTEAFF
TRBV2	CASSEIPRVAHNIQYF
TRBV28	CASSASPGLAYEQYF